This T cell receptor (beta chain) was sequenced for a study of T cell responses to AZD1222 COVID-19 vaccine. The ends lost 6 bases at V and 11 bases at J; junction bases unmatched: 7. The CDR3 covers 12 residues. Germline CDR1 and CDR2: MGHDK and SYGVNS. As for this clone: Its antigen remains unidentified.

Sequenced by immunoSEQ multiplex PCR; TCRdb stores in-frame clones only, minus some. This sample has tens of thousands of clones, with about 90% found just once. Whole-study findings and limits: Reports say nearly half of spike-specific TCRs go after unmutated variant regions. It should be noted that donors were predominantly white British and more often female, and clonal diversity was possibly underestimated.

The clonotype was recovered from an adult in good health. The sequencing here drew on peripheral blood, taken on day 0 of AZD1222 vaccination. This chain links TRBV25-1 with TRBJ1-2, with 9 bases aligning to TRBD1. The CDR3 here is CASSPGQGQYTF. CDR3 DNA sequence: TGTGCCAGCAGCCCCGGACAGGGGCAATACACCTTC.